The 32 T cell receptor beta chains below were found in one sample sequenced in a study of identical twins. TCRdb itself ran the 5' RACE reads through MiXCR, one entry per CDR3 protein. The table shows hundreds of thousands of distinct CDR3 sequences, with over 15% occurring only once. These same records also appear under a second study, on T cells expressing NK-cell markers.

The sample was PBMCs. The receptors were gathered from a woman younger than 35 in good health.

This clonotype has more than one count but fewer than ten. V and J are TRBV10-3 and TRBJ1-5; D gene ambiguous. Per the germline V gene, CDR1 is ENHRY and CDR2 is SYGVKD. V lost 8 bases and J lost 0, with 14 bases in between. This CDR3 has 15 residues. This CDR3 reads CAIPLRGDSNQPQHF. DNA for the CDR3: TGTGCCATCCCACTTCGTGGGGATAGCAATCAGCCCCAGCATTTT.

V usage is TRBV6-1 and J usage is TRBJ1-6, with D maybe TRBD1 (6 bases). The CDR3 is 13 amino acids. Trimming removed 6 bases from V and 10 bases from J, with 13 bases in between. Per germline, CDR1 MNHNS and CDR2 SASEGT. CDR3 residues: CASRGGQASPLHF. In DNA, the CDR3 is TGTGCCAGCAGGGGGGGGCAGGCATCACCCCTCCACTTT.

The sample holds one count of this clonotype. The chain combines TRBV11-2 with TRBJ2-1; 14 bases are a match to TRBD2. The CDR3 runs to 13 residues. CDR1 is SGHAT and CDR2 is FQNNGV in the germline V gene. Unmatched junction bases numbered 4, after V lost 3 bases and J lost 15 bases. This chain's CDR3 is CASSFGTSGSLFF. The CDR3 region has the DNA TGTGCCAGCAGCTTTGGGACTAGCGGGAGCCTGTTCTTC.

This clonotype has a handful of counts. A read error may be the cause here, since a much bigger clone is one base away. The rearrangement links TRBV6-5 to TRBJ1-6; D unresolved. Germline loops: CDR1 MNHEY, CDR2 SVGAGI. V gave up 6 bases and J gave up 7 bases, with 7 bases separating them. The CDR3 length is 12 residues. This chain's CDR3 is CASRGSNSPLHF. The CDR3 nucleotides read TGTGCCAGCAGGGGTTCAAATTCACCCCTCCACTTT.

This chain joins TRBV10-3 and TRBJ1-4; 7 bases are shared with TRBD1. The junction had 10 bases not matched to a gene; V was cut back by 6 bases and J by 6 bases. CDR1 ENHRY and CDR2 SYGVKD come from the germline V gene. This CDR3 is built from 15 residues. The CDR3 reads CAIRPSGTDHEKLFF. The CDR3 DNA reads TGTGCCATCAGACCTTCCGGGACAGACCATGAAAAACTGTTTTTT.

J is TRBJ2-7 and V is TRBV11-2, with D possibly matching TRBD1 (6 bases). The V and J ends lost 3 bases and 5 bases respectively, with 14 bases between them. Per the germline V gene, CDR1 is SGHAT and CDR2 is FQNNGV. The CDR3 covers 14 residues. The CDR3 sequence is CASSFQGLSHEQYF. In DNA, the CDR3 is TGTGCCAGCAGCTTCCAGGGGCTATCCCACGAGCAGTACTTC.

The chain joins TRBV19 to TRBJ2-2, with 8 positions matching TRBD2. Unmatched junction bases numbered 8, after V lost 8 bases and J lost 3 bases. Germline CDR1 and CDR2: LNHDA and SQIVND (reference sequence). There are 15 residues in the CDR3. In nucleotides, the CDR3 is TGTGCCAGTCGACTGGGACTAGTCTACACCGGGGAGCTGTTTTTT. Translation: CASRLGLVYTGELFF.

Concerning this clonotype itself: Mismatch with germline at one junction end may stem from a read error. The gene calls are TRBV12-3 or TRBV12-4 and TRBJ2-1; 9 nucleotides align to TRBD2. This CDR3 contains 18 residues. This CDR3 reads CACSLSPIGSGSYNEQFF. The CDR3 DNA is TGTGCCTGCAGTTTAAGCCCGATCGGTAGCGGGAGCTACAATGAGCAGTTCTTC.

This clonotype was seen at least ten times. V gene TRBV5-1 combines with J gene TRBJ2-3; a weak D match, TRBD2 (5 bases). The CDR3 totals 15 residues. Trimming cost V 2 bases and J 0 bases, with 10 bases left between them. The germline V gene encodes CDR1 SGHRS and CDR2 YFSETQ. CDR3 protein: CASSLPSGSTDTQYF. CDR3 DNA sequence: TGCGCCAGCAGCTTACCAAGCGGCAGCACAGATACGCAGTATTTT.

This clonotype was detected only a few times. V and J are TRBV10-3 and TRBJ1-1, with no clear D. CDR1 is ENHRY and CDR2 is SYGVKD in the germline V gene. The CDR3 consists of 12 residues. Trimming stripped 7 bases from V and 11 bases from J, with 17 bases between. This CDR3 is CAITQKGSVAFF. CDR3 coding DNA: TGTGCCATCACCCAAAAAGGCAGCGTGGCTTTCTTT.

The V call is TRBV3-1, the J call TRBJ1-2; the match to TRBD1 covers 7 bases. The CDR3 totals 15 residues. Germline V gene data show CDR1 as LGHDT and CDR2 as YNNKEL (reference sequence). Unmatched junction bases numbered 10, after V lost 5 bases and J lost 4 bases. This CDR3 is CASSFLTGPTYGYTF. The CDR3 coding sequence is TGTGCCAGCAGCTTTTTGACAGGGCCGACCTATGGCTACACCTTC. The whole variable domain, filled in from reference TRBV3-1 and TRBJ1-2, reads DTAVSQTPKYLVTQMGNDKSIKCEQNLGHDTMYWYKQDSKKFLKIMFSYNNKELIINETVPNRFSPKSPDKAHLNLHINSLELGDSAVYFCASSFLTGPTYGYTFGSGTRLTVV.

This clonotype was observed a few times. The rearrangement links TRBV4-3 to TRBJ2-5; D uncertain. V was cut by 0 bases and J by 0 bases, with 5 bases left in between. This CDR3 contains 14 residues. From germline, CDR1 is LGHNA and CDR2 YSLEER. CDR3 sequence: CASSQDLNQETQYF. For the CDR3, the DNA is TGCGCCAGCAGCCAAGACCTTAACCAAGAGACCCAGTACTTC.

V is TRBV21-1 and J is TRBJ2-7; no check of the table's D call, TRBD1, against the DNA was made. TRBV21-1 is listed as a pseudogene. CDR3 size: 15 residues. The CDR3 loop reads CASSTAKQGAYEQYF. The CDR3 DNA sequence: TGTGCCAGCAGCACCGCCAAACAGGGGGCCTACGAGCAGTACTTC.

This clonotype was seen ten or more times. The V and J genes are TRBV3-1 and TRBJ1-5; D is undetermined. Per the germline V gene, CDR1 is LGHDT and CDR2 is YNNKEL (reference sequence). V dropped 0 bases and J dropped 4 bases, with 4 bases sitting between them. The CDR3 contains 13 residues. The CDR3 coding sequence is TGTGCCAGCAGCCAAGATCTTAATCAGCCCCAGCATTTT. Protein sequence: CASSQDLNQPQHF.

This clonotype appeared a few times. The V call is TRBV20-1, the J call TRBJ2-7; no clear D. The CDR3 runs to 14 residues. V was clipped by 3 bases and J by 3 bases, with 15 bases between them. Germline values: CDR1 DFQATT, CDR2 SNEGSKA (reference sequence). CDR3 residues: CSASPIQYYYEQYF. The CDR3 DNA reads TGCAGTGCTAGCCCCATACAGTACTACTACGAGCAGTACTTC.

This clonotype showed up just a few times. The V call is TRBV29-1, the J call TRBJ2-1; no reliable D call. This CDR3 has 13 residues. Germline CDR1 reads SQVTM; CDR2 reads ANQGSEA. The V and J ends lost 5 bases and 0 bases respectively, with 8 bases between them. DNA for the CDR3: TGCAGCGTTCCCCTCGGCTCCTACAATGAGCAGTTCTTC. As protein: CSVPLGSYNEQFF.

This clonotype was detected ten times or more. The CDR3 DNA is TGTGCCAGTCGGAGCGGTTTCACAGATACGCAGTATTTT. Protein sequence: CASRSGFTDTQYF. V is TRBV6-2 or TRBV6-3 and J is TRBJ2-3; possibly TRBD2 for D (5 bases). The CDR3 sequence is 13 residues long. The ends were cut back, 9 bases at V and 2 bases at J, with 12 bases in the middle. The germline CDR1 and CDR2 sequences are MNHEY and SVGEGT.

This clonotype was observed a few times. CDR3 amino acids: CASSPGQWVDTQYF. The CDR3 nucleotides are TGTGCCAGCAGTCCGGGACAGTGGGTAGATACGCAGTATTTT. This chain joins TRBV27 and TRBJ2-3, with 7 bases matching TRBD1. Looked up from germline, CDR1 is MNHEY and CDR2 is SMNVEV (reference sequence). The CDR3 runs to 14 residues. J was trimmed by 5 bases and V by 5 bases; bases with no gene match: 7.

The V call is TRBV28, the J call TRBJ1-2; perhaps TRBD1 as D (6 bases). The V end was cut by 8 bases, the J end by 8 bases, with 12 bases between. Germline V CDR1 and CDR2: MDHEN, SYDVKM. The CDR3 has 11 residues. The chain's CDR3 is CASLGTLGYTF. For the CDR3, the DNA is TGTGCCAGCTTGGGGACATTAGGCTACACCTTC.

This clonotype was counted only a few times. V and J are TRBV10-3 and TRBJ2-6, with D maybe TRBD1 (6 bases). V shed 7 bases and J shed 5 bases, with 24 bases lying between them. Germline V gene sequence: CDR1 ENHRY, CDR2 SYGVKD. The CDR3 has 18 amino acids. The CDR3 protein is CAINTGSSALSWANVLTF. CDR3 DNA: TGTGCCATCAACACAGGGTCCTCTGCCCTTTCCTGGGCCAACGTCCTGACTTTC.

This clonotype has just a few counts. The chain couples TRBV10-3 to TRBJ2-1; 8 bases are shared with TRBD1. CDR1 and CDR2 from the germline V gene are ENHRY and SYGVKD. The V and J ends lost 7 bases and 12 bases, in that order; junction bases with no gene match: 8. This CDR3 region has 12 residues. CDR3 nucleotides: TGTGCCATCACCACGCCGGGACAGGCGCAGTTCTTC. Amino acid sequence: CAITTPGQAQFF.

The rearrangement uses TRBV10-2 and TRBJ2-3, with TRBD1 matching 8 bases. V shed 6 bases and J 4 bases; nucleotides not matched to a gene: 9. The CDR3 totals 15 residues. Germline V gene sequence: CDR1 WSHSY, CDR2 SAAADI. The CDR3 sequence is CASSAGTGGPDTQYF. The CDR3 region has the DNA TGCGCCAGCAGCGCCGGGACAGGAGGACCAGATACGCAGTATTTT.

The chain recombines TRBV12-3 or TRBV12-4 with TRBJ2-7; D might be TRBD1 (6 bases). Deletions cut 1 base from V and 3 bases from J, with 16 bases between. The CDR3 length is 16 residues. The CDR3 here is CASSLGGRDKDYEQYF. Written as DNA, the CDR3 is TGTGCCAGCAGTTTAGGAGGACGGGACAAGGACTACGAGCAGTACTTC.

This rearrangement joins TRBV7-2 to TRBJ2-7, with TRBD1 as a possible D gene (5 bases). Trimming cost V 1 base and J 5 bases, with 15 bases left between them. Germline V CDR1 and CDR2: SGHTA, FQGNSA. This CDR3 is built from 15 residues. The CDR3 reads CASSLDGQGRNEQYF. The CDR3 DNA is TGTGCCAGCAGCTTAGACGGTCAGGGCAGAAACGAGCAGTACTTC.

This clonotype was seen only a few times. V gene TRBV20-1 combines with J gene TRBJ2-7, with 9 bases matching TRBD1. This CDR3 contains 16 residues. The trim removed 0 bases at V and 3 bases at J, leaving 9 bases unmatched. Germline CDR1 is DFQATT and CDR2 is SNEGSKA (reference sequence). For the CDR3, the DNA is TGCAGTGCTAGAGACCCGACAGGGGGGTCTTACTACGAGCAGTACTTC. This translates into CSARDPTGGSYYEQYF.

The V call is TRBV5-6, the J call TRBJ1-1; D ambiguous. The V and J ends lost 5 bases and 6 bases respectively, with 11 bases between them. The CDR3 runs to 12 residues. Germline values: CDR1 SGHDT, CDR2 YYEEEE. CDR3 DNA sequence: TGTGCCAGCAGTTCCCTGGGAGCTGAAGCTTTCTTT. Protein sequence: CASSSLGAEAFF.

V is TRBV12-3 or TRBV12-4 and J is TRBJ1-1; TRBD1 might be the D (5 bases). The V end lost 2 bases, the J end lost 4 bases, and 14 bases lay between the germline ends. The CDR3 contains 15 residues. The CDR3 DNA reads TGTGCCAGCAGTTTATCGCAGGGATCGGTCACTGAAGCTTTCTTT. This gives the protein CASSLSQGSVTEAFF.

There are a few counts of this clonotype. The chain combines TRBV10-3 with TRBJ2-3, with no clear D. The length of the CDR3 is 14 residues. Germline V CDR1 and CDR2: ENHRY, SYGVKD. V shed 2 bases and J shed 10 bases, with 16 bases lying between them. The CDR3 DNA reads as TGTGCCATCAGTGAGCCGGACCTGGGCCTGGCGCAGTATTTT. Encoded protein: CAISEPDLGLAQYF.

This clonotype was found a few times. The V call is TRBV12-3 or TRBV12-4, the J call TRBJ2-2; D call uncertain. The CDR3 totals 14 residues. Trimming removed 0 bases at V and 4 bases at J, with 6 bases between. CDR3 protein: CASSLAVPTGELFF. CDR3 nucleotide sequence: TGTGCCAGCAGTTTAGCGGTCCCCACCGGGGAGCTGTTTTTT.

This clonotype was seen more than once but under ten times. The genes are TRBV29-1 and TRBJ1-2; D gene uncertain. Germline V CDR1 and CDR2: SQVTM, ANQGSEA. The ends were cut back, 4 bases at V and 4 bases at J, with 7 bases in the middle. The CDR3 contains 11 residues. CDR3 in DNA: TGCAGCGTTGTGGCGGTCTATGGCTACACCTTC. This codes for CSVVAVYGYTF.

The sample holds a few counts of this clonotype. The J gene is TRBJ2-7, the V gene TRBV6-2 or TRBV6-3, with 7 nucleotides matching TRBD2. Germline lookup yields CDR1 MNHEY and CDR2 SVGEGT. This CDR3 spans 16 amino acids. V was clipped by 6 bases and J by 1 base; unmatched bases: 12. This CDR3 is CASRHSSGHPSYEQYF. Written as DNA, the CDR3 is TGTGCCAGCAGACACTCTAGCGGACATCCATCCTACGAGCAGTACTTC.

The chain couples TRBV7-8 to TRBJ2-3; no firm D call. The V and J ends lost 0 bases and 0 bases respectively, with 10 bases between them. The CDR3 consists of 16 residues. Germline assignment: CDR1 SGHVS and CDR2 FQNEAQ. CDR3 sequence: CASSLALQGSTDTQYF. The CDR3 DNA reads TGTGCCAGCAGCTTAGCGCTTCAAGGGAGCACAGATACGCAGTATTTT.